Listed below are T cell receptor beta chains from one sample, sequenced in a study of T cells after yellow fever vaccination. TCRdb fed the 5' RACE reads into MiXCR, producing one record per CDR3 protein. The sample has about 340,000 distinct CDR3 sequences, about 9.5% seen once. Sample: PBMCs, taken on the day of the first yellow fever vaccination. The source is a young man who received the YFV17D yellow fever vaccine. Both conserved end residues are part of each CDR3. The order of the fields is J gene, V gene, D gene, clone size, CDR3 DNA, CDR3 protein. D genes are given only for firm matches. Size values are once, few and many counts, or a class for expanded clones, and some rows have none.

TRBJ2-1,TRBV6-2/TRBV6-3,-,few,TGTGCCAGCAGTTACCGAGGGGGTGAGCAGTTCTTC,CASSYRGGEQFF
TRBJ2-5,TRBV7-2,TRBD1,-,TGTGCCAGCAGCCTGGACAGGGACGCGACCCAGTACTTC,CASSLDRDATQYF
TRBJ2-3,TRBV20-1,-,few,TGCAGTGCTAGAGCGATCGGACCCTACCGCACAGATACGCAGTATTTT,CSARAIGPYRTDTQYF
TRBJ2-2,TRBV7-2,-,-,TGTGCCAGCAGTTATCTGTACGGGACCGGGGAGCTGTTTTTT,CASSYLYGTGELFF
TRBJ1-2,TRBV20-1,-,-,TGCAGTGCTAGAAATCAGAAGACGTGGGAGAACGGCTACACCTTC,CSARNQKTWENGYTF
TRBJ1-2,TRBV9,-,-,TGTGCCAGCAGCGGAACTGGTGGGCTTAGGAGCTATGGCTACACCTTC,CASSGTGGLRSYGYTF
TRBJ1-4,TRBV5-6,-,-,TGTGCCAGCAGCAAGGAGCAGGGATCGCTCCATGAAAAACTGTTTTTT,CASSKEQGSLHEKLFF
TRBJ2-4,TRBV18,TRBD1,few,TGTGCCAGCTCACCGGGACAGGGGACCCAAAACATTCAGTACTTC,CASSPGQGTQNIQYF
TRBJ2-1,TRBV29-1,-,many,TGCAGCGTTGAAGCATGGTATGAGTCCTCCCCTGGTAGTGAGCAGTTCTTC,CSVEAWYESSPGSEQFF
TRBJ2-2,TRBV29-1,-,-,TGCAGCGTTGAAGATATTGGGGAAAACACCGGGGAGCTGTTTTTT,CSVEDIGENTGELFF
TRBJ2-5,TRBV5-6,-,-,TGTGCCAGCAGCTTGCCATTACTGCCACAAGAGACCCAGTACTTC,CASSLPLLPQETQYF
TRBJ1-4,TRBV2,-,-,TGTACCTTCAGTGGGAGCCTTTGGGGTGGCACTAATGAAAAACTGTTTTTT,CTFSGSLWGGTNEKLFF
TRBJ1-1,TRBV6-2/TRBV6-3,-,few,TGTGCCAGCAGTTCCGGGGCGGTCACTGAAGCTTTCTTT,CASSSGAVTEAFF
TRBJ2-6,TRBV4-3,-,-,TGCGCCAGCAGCCAAGCGGGGCTGGGGGCCTCTGGGGCCAACGTCCTGACTTTC,CASSQAGLGASGANVLTF
TRBJ2-3,TRBV7-3,TRBD2,-,TGTGCCAGCAGCAAGGGACTAGCGGGGGTTACAGATACGCAGTATTTT,CASSKGLAGVTDTQYF
TRBJ2-2,TRBV12-3/TRBV12-4,TRBD2,-,TGTGCCAGCAGTTCTTCCCCCATGACTAGCGGGGGATGGACCGGGGAGCTGTTTTTT,CASSSSPMTSGGWTGELFF
TRBJ1-2,TRBV28,-,-,TGTGCCAGCAGTTCCCCCGGGGCCTCGGACGGGAGATTTGGCTACACCTTC,CASSSPGASDGRFGYTF
TRBJ2-7,TRBV6-5,-,many,TGTGCCAGCAGTTACTCCCCCGCCAGGGACTACGAGCAGTACTTC,CASSYSPARDYEQYF
TRBJ2-5,TRBV5-4,-,few,TGTGCCAGCAGCTTGTGGGAGGGGGCGAAGACCCAGTACTTC,CASSLWEGAKTQYF
TRBJ2-2,TRBV4-3,-,few,TGCGCCAGCAGCCGCCAGGGTTTGGGCACCGGGGAGCTGTTTTTT,CASSRQGLGTGELFF
TRBJ1-2,TRBV4-2,-,-,TGTGCCAGCAGCCAAGATTTAGTCCTTGCGGGACTCAATGGCTACACCTTC,CASSQDLVLAGLNGYTF
TRBJ2-3,TRBV20-1,TRBD2,many,TGCAGTGCTTCTAGCGGGGGGGCGTCGGATACGCAGTATTTT,CSASSGGASDTQYF
TRBJ2-4,TRBV28,TRBD2,-,TGTGCCAGCAGTTTTTCGGGGGGTCTTGGCATTCAGTACTTC,CASSFSGGLGIQYF
TRBJ2-3,TRBV5-1,-,-,TGCGCCAGCAGCTTGCAGGGGAACACAGATACGCAGTATTTT,CASSLQGNTDTQYF
TRBJ2-7,TRBV7-3,-,-,TGTGCCAGCAGCTTTAGTCCGGGACCTCCATACGAGCAGTACTTC,CASSFSPGPPYEQYF
TRBJ2-3,TRBV7-9,-,few,TGTGCCAGCAGACTTTTCACAGATACGCAGTATTTT,CASRLFTDTQYF
TRBJ1-4,TRBV15,TRBD1,many,TGTGCCACCAAAGATAACAGGGGTCTCGAAGCTAATGAAAAACTGTTTTTT,CATKDNRGLEANEKLFF
TRBJ2-2,TRBV11-1,TRBD2,few,TGTGCCAGCAGCTGCCTGACTAGCGGGGGGGCCTCGGCCGGGGAGCTGTTTTTT,CASSCLTSGGASAGELFF
TRBJ2-1,TRBV12-3/TRBV12-4,TRBD2,many,TGTGCCAGCAGCCCCGGACTAGCGGGGGTCTACAATGAGCAGTTCTTC,CASSPGLAGVYNEQFF
TRBJ2-3,TRBV4-1,-,-,TGCGCCAGCAGCGTGCGCGGGGTCCTCGGCACAGATACGCAGTATTTT,CASSVRGVLGTDTQYF
TRBJ2-2,TRBV5-1,-,-,TGCGCCAGCAGCTCTCGTGACAGCCCGAACACCGGGGAGCAGTTTTTT,CASSSRDSPNTGEQFF
TRBJ2-5,TRBV9,-,-,TGTACCAGCAGCGTAGTGCCAGGGGATGGATCAGAGACCCAGTACTTC,CTSSVVPGDGSETQYF
TRBJ2-7,TRBV6-5,-,many,TGTGCCAGCAGTTACTCGGGACTCCTACCCTACGAGCAGTACTTC,CASSYSGLLPYEQYF
TRBJ1-1,TRBV29-1,TRBD1,few,TGCAGCGTTCCAAGTGGACAGGGTAACACTGAAGCTTTCTTT,CSVPSGQGNTEAFF
TRBJ1-2,TRBV7-2,-,few,TGTGCCACCACGGTTTACCAAGCGGGTGGCTACACCTTC,CATTVYQAGGYTF
TRBJ2-1,TRBV6-1,-,few,TGTGCCAGCAGTGAAGCGCTCCCGGGGAGTCCCTACAATGAGCAGTTCTTC,CASSEALPGSPYNEQFF
TRBJ2-1,TRBV12-5,-,-,TGTGCTAGTGGCCCGAGCAACAATGAGCAGTTCTTC,CASGPSNNEQFF
TRBJ2-1,TRBV12-5,TRBD1,-,TGTGCTAGTGGACCTGGACAGGGGCAGAATGAGCAGTTCTTC,CASGPGQGQNEQFF
TRBJ1-2,TRBV6-5,-,-,TGTGCCAGCAGTTACTCGATGCAGGGCGGCTATGGCTACACCTTC,CASSYSMQGGYGYTF
TRBJ1-3,TRBV29-1,TRBD1,-,TGCAGCGTCAGGGACAGGGCATCCGTGGGAAACACCATATATTTT,CSVRDRASVGNTIYF
TRBJ2-2,TRBV6-1,TRBD2,few,TGTGCCAGCAGGACTAGCGGGGGTACCGGGGAGCTGTTTTTT,CASRTSGGTGELFF